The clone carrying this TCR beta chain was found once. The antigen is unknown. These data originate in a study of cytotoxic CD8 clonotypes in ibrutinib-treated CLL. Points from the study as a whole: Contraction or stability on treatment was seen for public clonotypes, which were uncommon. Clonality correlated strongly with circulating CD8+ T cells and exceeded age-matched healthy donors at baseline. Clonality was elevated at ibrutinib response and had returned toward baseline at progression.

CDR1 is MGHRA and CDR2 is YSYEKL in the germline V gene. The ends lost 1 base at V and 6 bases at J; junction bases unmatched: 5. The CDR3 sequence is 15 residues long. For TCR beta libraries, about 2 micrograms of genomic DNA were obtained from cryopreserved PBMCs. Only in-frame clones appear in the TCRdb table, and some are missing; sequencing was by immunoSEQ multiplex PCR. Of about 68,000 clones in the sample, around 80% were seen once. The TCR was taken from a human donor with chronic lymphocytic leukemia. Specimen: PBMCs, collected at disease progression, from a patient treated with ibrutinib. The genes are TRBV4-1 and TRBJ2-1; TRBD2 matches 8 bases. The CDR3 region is CASSQVALAGNEQFF. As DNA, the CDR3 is TGCGCCAGCAGCCAAGTTGCTCTAGCGGGCAATGAGCAGTTCTTC.